Presented here are 16 T cell receptor beta chains from one specimen sequenced in a study of cytomegalovirus exposure and HLA in healthy donors. The PCR employed 60 Vbeta primers together with 13 Jbeta primers. Libraries were prepared by immunoSEQ multiplex PCR; TCRdb keeps only in-frame clonotypes and omits some of them. The sample includes around 91,000 clones, roughly 73% seen only once; the top ten take about 4.5%. The specimen sequenced was PBMCs. Receptors were obtained from a male donor in good health and CMV-seropositive.

The chain uses TRBV19 and TRBJ1-1; unclear D gene. The length of the CDR3 is 13 residues. V gave up 5 bases and J gave up 0 bases, with 7 bases separating them. Germline CDR1 is LNHDA and CDR2 is SQIVND (reference sequence). The CDR3 DNA follows: TGTGCCAGTAGTCTATCGCTGAACACTGAAGCTTTCTTT. Its translation: CASSLSLNTEAFF. Filled out from reference TRBV19 and TRBJ1-1, the complete variable domain reads DGGITQSPKYLFRKEGQNVTLSCEQNLNHDAMYWYRQDPGQGLRLIYYSQIVNDFQKGDIAEGYSVSREKKESFPLTVTSAQKNPTAFYLCASSLSLNTEAFFGQGTRLTVV.

The chain carries TRBV4-2 and TRBJ2-5; 14 bases line up with TRBD2. Germline V CDR1 and CDR2: LGHNA, YNFKEQ. The junction had 6 bases not matched to a gene; V was cut back by 1 base and J by 5 bases. This CDR3 spans 17 amino acids. The CDR3 DNA reads TGTGCCAGCAGCCAAGCGACTAGCGGGGGGGCGAGGGAGACCCAGTACTTC. Protein sequence: CASSQATSGGARETQYF.

This chain uses TRBV6-5 with TRBJ2-7; D perhaps matches TRBD2 (6 bases). From germline, CDR1 is MNHEY and CDR2 SVGAGI. The CDR3 runs 15 residues. Trimming removed 6 bases from V and 1 base from J, with 16 bases in between. Here the CDR3 reads CASSLGLSKSYEQYF. The CDR3 nucleotides are TGTGCCAGCAGCTTGGGACTGAGCAAATCCTACGAGCAGTACTTC.

The rearrangement joins TRBV28 to TRBJ2-7; tentatively, D is TRBD1 (5 bases). The V gene's germline CDR1 is MDHEN and CDR2 SYDVKM. V lost 8 bases and J 7 bases, leaving 15 bases between the germline ends. The CDR3 is 12 residues long. As DNA, the CDR3 is TGTGCCAGCGTAGGGGCCATAAGGGAGCAGTACTTC. It translates to CASVGAIREQYF.

This clone showed up just a few times. J is TRBJ1-1 and V is TRBV19; 7 bases map to TRBD1. The germline gives CDR1 LNHDA, CDR2 SQIVND (reference sequence). This CDR3 spans 14 amino acids. V was clipped by 11 bases and J by 0 bases; unmatched bases: 9. The CDR3 DNA follows: TGTGCCGCCCGTCGGGACAGATTGAACACTGAAGCTTTCTTT. This gives the protein CAARRDRLNTEAFF.

The rearrangement links TRBV2 to TRBJ2-5; a possible D gene is TRBD2 (7 bases). Germline CDR1 and CDR2: SNHLY and FYNNEI. The CDR3 has 15 residues. V was trimmed by 2 bases and J by 5 bases, leaving 15 bases between them. The CDR3 DNA is TGTGCCAGCAGTGAAAGGGGGGGAAGGGCTGAGACCCAGTACTTC. This gives the protein CASSERGGRAETQYF.

CDR3 DNA sequence: TGTGCCAGCAGTGGACACCAATCCTACGAGCAGTACTTC. This sequence encodes CASSGHQSYEQYF. The rearrangement uses TRBV28 and TRBJ2-7, with D possibly TRBD1 on 5 matching bases. This CDR3 is built from 13 residues. Germline loops: CDR1 MDHEN, CDR2 SYDVKM. The V end lost 5 bases, the J end lost 1 base, and 9 bases lay between the germline ends. The full variable domain, rest sourced from reference TRBV28 and TRBJ2-7, is DVKVTQSSRYLVKRTGEKVFLECVQDMDHENMFWYRQDPGLGLRLIYFSYDVKMKEKGDIPEGYSVSREKKERFSLILESASTNQTSMYLCASSGHQSYEQYFGPGTRLTVT.

The chain couples TRBV4-2 to TRBJ2-5; D is unresolved. The better agreement between TRBJ2-7 and the DNA end casts doubt on the J call. Germline loops: CDR1 LGHNA, CDR2 YNFKEQ. CDR3 length: 13 amino acids. The CDR3 sequence: CASSQATDYEQYF. The CDR3 DNA is TGTGCCAGCAGCCAAGCAACTGACTACGAGCAGTACTTC.

This chain connects TRBV4-2 to TRBJ2-2; 7 bases agree with TRBD1. V dropped 1 base and J dropped 1; count of bases not matched to a gene: 3. Germline assignment: CDR1 LGHNA and CDR2 YNFKEQ. The CDR3 extends over 16 amino acids. Here the CDR3 reads CASSQGNRGNTGELFF. The CDR3, as DNA: TGTGCCAGCAGCCAAGGCAACAGGGGGAACACCGGGGAGCTGTTTTTT.

The chain couples TRBV7-9 to TRBJ2-3, with D perhaps matching TRBD1 (5 bases). Trimming stripped 6 bases from V and 6 bases from J, with 16 bases between. Germline CDR1 SEHNR, CDR2 FQNEAQ (reference sequence). The CDR3 consists of 14 residues. CDR3 amino acids: CASSRSTGSDTQYF. The DNA for the CDR3 is TGTGCCAGCAGTCGCTCCACAGGTTCGGATACGCAGTATTTT. Supplemented by reference TRBV7-9 and TRBJ2-3, the full variable domain reads DTGVSQNPRHKITKRGQNVTFRCDPISEHNRLYWYRQTLGQGPEFLTYFQNEAQLEKSRLLSDRFSAERPKGSFSTLEIQRTEQGDSAMYLCASSRSTGSDTQYFGPGTRLTVL.

This clone was counted only a few times. CDR3 nucleotides: TGCGCCAGCAGCCCACTAGCGGGGGGAAACAATGAGCAGTTCTTC. It specifies CASSPLAGGNNEQFF. The genes are TRBV5-1 and TRBJ2-1, with TRBD2 matching 12 bases. The CDR3 totals 15 residues. The V and J ends lost 4 bases and 5 bases, in that order; junction bases with no gene match: 4. The V gene's germline CDR1 is SGHRS and CDR2 YFSETQ.

The gene calls are TRBV5-5 and TRBJ2-7; D not certain. In germline, CDR1 is SGHKS, CDR2 YYEKEE (reference sequence). The CDR3 length is 15 residues. Trimming left V 2 bases short and J 4 bases short, with 16 bases between. Here the CDR3 reads CASSFRVHLPYEQYF. The CDR3, as DNA: TGTGCCAGCAGCTTCCGAGTCCATCTCCCTTACGAGCAGTACTTC.

This clone was counted between two and nine times. V is TRBV28 and J is TRBJ2-2; D possibly corresponds to TRBD2 (6 bases). CDR1 MDHEN and CDR2 SYDVKM come from the germline V gene. This CDR3 has 16 amino acids. V lost 4 bases and J lost 1, with 13 bases in between. CDR3 amino acids: CASSWGDGENTGELFF. CDR3 nucleotides: TGTGCCAGCAGTTGGGGGGACGGGGAGAACACCGGGGAGCTGTTTTTT.

This sequence joins TRBV19 and TRBJ1-1, with D hard to call. CDR1 is LNHDA, CDR2 SQIVND, per germline (reference sequence). The CDR3 is 13 residues long. Trimming removed 4 bases from V and 2 bases from J, with 8 bases in between. The CDR3 here is CASSKYSNTEAFF. The CDR3 DNA sequence: TGTGCCAGTAGTAAGTATAGTAACACTGAAGCTTTCTTT.

This chain links TRBV27 with TRBJ2-1; 7 bases agree with TRBD1. CDR3 size: 14 residues. V lost 6 bases to trimming and J lost 9 bases; unmatched junction nucleotides: 11. CDR1 is MNHEY, CDR2 SMNVEV, per germline (reference sequence). The CDR3 spells CASRPGQSFSEQFF. The DNA of the CDR3 is TGTGCCAGCAGACCGGGACAGAGTTTCAGTGAGCAGTTCTTC.

The V and J genes are TRBV19 and TRBJ2-5; a possible D gene is TRBD1 (6 bases). The CDR3 is 13 amino acids. Germline loops: CDR1 LNHDA, CDR2 SQIVND (reference sequence). The V end lost 5 bases, the J end lost 5 bases, and 12 bases lay between the germline ends. DNA of the CDR3: TGTGCCAGTAGTGCTGGACAGTGGGAGACCCAGTACTTC. It translates to CASSAGQWETQYF.